This TCR beta chain was recovered during a study of blood T cells in healthy people across ages. The CDR3 totals 16 residues. Germline CDR1 and CDR2: SGHRS and YFSETQ. The germline V and J ends were trimmed by 0 bases and 6 bases, with 17 bases remaining between them. Primed by a sample-barcoded 5' primer and a J-beta primer mix, a second PCR proceeded for 7 to 11 cycles. TCRdb fed the 5' RACE reads into MiXCR, producing one record per CDR3 protein. Of approximately 830,000 distinct CDR3 sequences in the sample, around two thirds were seen once. This clonotype was seen a few times. Its antigen is currently unknown. Study-level points and caveats: PBMCs left unsorted prevented a conclusive naive versus antigen-experienced comparison.

The sequence came from a man aged 25-45 years in good health. The chain recombines TRBV5-1 with TRBJ2-3; tentatively, D is TRBD1 (6 bases). Input material: blood. The CDR3 region has the DNA TGCGCCAGCAGCTTGGCCCATCAGAGGGACACGGATACGCAGTATTTT. Protein product: CASSLAHQRDTDTQYF. Looking up the rest from reference TRBV5-1 and TRBJ2-3 gives the full variable domain: KAGVTQTPRYLIKTRGQQVTLSCSPISGHRSVSWYQQTPGQGLQFLFEYFSETQRNKGNFPGRFSGRQFSNSRSEMNVSTLELGDSALYLCASSLAHQRDTDTQYFGPGTRLTVL.